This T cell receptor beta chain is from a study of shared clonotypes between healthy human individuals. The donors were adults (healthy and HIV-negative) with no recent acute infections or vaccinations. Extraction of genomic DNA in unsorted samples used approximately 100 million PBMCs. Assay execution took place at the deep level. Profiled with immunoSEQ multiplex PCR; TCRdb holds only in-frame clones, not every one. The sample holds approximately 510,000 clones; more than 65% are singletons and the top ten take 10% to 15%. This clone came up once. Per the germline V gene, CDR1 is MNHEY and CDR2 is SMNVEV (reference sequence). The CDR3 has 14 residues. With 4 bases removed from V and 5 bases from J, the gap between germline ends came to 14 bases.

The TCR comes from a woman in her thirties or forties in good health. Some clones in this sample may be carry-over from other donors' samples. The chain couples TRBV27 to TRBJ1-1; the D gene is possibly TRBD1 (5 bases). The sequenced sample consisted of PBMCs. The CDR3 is CASSYRGGATEAFF. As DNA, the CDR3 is TGTGCCAGCAGTTACCGCGGCGGGGCTACTGAAGCTTTCTTT.